This TCR beta chain originates from a study of cytomegalovirus exposure and HLA in healthy donors. Looked up from germline, CDR1 is MNHEY and CDR2 is SMNVEV (reference sequence). V shed 5 bases and J 8 bases; nucleotides not matched to a gene: 18. The CDR3 loop spans 18 amino acids. This PCR relied on a set of 60 Vbeta primers and 13 Jbeta primers. Libraries were prepared by immunoSEQ multiplex PCR; TCRdb keeps only in-frame clonotypes and omits some of them. The table shows approximately 150,000 clones, with roughly 76% occurring only once. This clonotype was obtained from a human donor in good health. Material: PBMCs. V is TRBV27 and J is TRBJ2-3; the match to TRBD2 covers 11 bases. The CDR3 region has the DNA TGTGCCAGCAGTAAAGCAGAAACGGGGCTAGCGGGGGGTGGTACGCAGTATTTT. Translating gives CASSKAETGLAGGGTQYF.